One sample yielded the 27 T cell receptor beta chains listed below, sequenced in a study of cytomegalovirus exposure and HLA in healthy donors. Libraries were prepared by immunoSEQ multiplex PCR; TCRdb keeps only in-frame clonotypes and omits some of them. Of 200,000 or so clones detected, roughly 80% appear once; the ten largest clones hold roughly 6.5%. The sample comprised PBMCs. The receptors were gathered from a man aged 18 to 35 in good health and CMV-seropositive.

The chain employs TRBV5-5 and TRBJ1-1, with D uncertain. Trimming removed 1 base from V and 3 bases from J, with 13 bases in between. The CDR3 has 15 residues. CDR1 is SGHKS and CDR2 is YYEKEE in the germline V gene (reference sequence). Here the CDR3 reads CASSLLQKRDTEAFF. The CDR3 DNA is TGTGCCAGCAGCTTGTTGCAAAAGCGGGACACTGAAGCTTTCTTT. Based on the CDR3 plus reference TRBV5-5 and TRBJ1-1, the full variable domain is DAGVTQSPTHLIKTRGQQVTLRCSPISGHKSVSWYQQVLGQGPQFIFQYYEKEERGRGNFPDRFSARQFPNYSSELNVNALLLGDSALYLCASSLLQKRDTEAFFGQGTRLTVV.

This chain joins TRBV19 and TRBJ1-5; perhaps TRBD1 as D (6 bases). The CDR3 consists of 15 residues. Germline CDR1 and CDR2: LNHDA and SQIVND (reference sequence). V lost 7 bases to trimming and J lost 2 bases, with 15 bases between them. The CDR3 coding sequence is TGTGCCAGTACCCCCGGGAGGGGGGGCAATCAGCCCCAGCATTTT. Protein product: CASTPGRGGNQPQHF.

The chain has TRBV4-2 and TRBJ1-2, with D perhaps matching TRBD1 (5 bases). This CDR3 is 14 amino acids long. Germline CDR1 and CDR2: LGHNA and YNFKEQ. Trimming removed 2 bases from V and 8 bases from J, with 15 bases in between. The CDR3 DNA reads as TGTGCCAGCAGCCAAAGTATAGGGAGGGGCGGCTACACCTTC. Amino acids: CASSQSIGRGGYTF.

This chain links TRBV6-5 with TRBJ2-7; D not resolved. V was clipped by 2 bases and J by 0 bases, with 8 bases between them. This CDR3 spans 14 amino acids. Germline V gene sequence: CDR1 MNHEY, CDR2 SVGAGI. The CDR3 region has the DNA TGTGCCAGCAGTTACAGCCCTTCCTCCTACGAGCAGTACTTC. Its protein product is CASSYSPSSYEQYF.

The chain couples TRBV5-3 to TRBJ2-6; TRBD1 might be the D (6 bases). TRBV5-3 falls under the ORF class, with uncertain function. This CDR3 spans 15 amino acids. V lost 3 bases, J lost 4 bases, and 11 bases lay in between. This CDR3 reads CARSSVGAGANVLTF. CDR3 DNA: TGTGCCAGAAGCTCCGTGGGGGCCGGGGCCAACGTCCTGACTTTC.

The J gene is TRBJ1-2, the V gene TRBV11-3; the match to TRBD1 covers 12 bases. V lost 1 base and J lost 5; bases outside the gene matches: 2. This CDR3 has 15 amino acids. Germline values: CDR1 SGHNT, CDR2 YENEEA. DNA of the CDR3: TGTGCCAGCAGCTTAGGGGACAGGGGGCCTTATGGCTACACCTTC. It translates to CASSLGDRGPYGYTF.

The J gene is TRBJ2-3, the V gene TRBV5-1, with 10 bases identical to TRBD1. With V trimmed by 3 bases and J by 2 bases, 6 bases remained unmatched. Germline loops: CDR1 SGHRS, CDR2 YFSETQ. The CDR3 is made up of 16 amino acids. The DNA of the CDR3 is TGCGCCAGCAGCTCCCGGACAGGGGGACTCACAGATACGCAGTATTTT. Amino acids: CASSSRTGGLTDTQYF.

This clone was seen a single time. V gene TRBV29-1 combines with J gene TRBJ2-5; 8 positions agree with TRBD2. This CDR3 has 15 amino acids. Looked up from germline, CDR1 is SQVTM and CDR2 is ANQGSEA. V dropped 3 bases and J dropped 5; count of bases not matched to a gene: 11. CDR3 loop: CSVDRPGGPEETQYF. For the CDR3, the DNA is TGCAGCGTTGACCGACCGGGAGGGCCGGAGGAGACCCAGTACTTC.

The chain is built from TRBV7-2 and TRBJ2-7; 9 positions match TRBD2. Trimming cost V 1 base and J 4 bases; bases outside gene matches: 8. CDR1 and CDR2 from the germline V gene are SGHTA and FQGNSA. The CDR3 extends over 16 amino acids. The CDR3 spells CASSLEGASGVYEQYF. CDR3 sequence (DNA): TGTGCCAGCAGCTTAGAGGGGGCTAGCGGGGTATACGAGCAGTACTTC.

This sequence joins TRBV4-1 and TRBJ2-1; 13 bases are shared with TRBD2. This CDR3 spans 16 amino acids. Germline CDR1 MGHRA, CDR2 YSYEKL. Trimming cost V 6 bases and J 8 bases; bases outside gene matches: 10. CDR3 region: CASRNYGTSGTHEQFF. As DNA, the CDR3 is TGCGCCAGCAGGAACTATGGGACTAGCGGGACCCATGAGCAGTTCTTC.

CDR3 residues: CASQGRNYGYTF. The CDR3 region has the DNA TGTGCCAGCCAGGGGCGGAACTATGGCTACACCTTC. V is TRBV6-5 and J is TRBJ1-2, with a possible D match to TRBD1 (6 bases). Germline V gene data show CDR1 as MNHEY and CDR2 as SVGAGI. Trimming stripped 8 bases from V and 2 bases from J, with 9 bases between. The length of the CDR3 is 12 residues.

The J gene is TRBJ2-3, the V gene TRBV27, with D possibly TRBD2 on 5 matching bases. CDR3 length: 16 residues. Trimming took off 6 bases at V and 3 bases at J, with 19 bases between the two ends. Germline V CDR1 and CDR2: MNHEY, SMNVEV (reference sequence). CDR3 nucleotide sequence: TGTGCCAGCAGCCACATCGCGTCGACGGGGACAGATACGCAGTATTTT. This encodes CASSHIASTGTDTQYF.

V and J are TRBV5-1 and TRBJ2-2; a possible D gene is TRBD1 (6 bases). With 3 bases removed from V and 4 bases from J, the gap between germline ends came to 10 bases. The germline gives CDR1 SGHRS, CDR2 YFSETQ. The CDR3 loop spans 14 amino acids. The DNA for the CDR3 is TGCGCCAGCAGCTCCACAGGGAGCACCGGGGAGCTGTTTTTT. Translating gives CASSSTGSTGELFF.

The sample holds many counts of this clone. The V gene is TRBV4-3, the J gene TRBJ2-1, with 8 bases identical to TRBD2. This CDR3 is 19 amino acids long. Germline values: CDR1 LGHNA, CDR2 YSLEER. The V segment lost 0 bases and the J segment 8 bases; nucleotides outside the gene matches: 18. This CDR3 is CASSQEQSSPGGLLYEQFF. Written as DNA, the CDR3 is TGCGCCAGCAGCCAAGAACAATCTTCCCCGGGAGGGCTCTTATATGAGCAGTTCTTC.

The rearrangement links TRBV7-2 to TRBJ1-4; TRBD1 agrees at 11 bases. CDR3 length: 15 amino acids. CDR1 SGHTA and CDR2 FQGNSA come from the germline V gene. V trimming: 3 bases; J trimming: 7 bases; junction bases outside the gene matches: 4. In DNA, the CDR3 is TGTGCCAGCAGCTTTGGAGGGACAGGGGGTGAAAAACTGTTTTTT. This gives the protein CASSFGGTGGEKLFF.

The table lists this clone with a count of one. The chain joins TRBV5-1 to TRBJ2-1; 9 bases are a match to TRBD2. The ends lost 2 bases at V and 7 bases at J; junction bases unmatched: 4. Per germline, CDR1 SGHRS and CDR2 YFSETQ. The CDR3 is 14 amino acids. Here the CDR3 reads CASSFSAGGNEQFF. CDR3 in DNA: TGCGCCAGCAGCTTTTCAGCGGGAGGTAATGAGCAGTTCTTC.

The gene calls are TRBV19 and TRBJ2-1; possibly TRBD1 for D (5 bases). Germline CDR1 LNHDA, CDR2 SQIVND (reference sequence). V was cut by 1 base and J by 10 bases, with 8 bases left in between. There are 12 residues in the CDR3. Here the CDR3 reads CASSIGGQEQFF. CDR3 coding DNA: TGTGCCAGTAGTATAGGGGGCCAGGAGCAGTTCTTC.

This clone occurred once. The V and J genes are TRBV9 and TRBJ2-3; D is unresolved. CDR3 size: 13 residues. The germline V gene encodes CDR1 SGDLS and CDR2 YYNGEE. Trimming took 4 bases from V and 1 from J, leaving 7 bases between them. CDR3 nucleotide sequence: TGTGCCAGCAGCCCACTCCGCACAGATACGCAGTATTTT. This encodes CASSPLRTDTQYF.

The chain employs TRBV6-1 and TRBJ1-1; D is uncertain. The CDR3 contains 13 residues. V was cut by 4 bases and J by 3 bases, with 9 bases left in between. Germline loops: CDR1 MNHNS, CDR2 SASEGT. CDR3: CASSVKRDTEAFF. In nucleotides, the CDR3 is TGTGCCAGCAGTGTGAAGCGCGACACTGAAGCTTTCTTT.

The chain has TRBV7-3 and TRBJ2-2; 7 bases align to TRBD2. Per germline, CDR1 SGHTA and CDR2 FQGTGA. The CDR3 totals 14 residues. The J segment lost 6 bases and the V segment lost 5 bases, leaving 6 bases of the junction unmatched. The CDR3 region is CASSRSSGPGELFF. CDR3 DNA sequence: TGTGCCAGCAGCAGGTCTAGCGGCCCCGGGGAGCTGTTTTTT. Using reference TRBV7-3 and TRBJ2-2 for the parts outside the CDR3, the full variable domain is GAGVSQTPSNKVTEKGKYVELRCDPISGHTALYWYRQSLGQGPEFLIYFQGTGAADDSGLPNDRFFAVRPEGSVSTLKIQRTERGDSAVYLCASSRSSGPGELFFGEGSRLTVL.

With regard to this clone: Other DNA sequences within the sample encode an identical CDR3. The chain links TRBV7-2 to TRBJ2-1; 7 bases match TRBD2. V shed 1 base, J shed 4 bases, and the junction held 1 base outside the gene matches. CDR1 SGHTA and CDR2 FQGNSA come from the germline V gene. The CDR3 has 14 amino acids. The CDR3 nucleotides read TGTGCCAGCAGCTTAGGACTAGCATACAATGAGCAGTTCTTC. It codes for CASSLGLAYNEQFF.

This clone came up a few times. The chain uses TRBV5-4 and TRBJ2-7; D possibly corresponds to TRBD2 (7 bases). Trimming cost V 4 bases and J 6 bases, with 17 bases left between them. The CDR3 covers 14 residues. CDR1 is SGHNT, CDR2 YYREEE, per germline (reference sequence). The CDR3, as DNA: TGTGCCAGCAGCCCGGGGGGCCCGGGGGGCGAGCAGTACTTC. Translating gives CASSPGGPGGEQYF.

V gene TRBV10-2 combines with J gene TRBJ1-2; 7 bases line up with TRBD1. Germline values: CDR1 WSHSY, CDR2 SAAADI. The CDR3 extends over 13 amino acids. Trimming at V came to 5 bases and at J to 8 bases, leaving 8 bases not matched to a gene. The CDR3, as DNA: TGCGCCAGCAGTCCCGAGGGGGCCTGGGGCTACACCTTC. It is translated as CASSPEGAWGYTF.

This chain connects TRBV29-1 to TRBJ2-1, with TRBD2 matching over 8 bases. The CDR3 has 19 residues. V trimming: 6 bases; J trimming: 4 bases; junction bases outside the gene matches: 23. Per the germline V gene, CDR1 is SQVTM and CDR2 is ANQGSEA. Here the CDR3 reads CSVRQPWALSGREYNEQFF. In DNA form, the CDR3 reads TGCAGCGTCCGCCAACCTTGGGCTTTAAGCGGGAGAGAATACAATGAGCAGTTCTTC.

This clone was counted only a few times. CDR3 DNA sequence: TGTGCCAGCAGCGCGGGGCTGGGCCCCAATCAGCCCCAGCATTTT. It encodes CASSAGLGPNQPQHF. The J gene is TRBJ1-5, the V gene TRBV28; TRBD1 might be the D (5 bases). The CDR3 is 15 residues long. Germline V CDR1 and CDR2: MDHEN, SYDVKM. Trimming took 6 bases from V and 3 from J, leaving 15 bases between them.

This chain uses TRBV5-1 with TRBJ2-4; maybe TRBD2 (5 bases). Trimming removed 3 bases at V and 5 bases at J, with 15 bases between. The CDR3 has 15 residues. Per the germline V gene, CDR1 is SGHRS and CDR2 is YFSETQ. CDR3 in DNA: TGCGCCAGCAGCTCCCTGAGGGATGGTGAAAACATTCAGTACTTC. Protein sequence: CASSSLRDGENIQYF.

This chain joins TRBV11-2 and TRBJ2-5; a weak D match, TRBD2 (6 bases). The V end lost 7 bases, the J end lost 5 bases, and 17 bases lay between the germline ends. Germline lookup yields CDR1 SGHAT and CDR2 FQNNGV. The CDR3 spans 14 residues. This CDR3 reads CASTPLGGVETQYF. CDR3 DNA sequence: TGTGCCAGCACCCCCCTGGGGGGAGTGGAGACCCAGTACTTC.